The clone carrying this TCR beta chain occurred many times. No antigen is known for it. Primed by a sample-barcoded 5' primer and a J-beta primer mix, a second PCR proceeded for roughly 7 to 11 cycles. The authors tagged each cDNA molecule using a template-switch adaptor with 12 random nucleotides. TCRdb itself ran the 5' RACE reads through MiXCR, one entry per CDR3 protein. The sample consists of around 500,000 distinct CDR3 sequences, roughly 48% of them appearing once. This specimen belongs to a study of blood T cells in healthy people across ages. Study-level information: The template switching approach captured approximately one barcoded beta molecule for every two T cells. The study's findings and limits: Long-lived and aged donors differed, with more naive CD4+ cells and higher diversity in the long-lived. Per-million-T-cell TCR beta diversity fell roughly linearly with age.

V shed 8 bases, J shed 2 bases, and the junction held 8 bases outside the gene matches. Germline CDR1 is MNHNY and CDR2 is SVGAGI (reference sequence). CDR3 length equals 15 residues. The V call is TRBV6-6, the J call TRBJ2-2; 7 nucleotides line up with TRBD1. This clonotype originated in a man at least 80 years old in good health. Sequenced input: blood. CDR3 sequence: CASADRQGNTGELFF. The CDR3 DNA follows: TGTGCCAGCGCTGACAGACAGGGAAACACCGGGGAGCTGTTTTTT.